This TCR beta chain was identified in a study of cytomegalovirus exposure and HLA in healthy donors (dated by TCRdb to 2016 to 2017). At the level of the whole study: A later analysis indicated that the 130 or so validation repertoires were generated on the platform also employed for the 700 or so repertoires of the first cohort. High-throughput TCR immunosequencing, statistical association of individual TCRs with disease status, and machine learning were combined to predict cytomegalovirus infection status. Besides the first cohort of around 670 subjects, a separate validation cohort made up of around 120 different subjects was used. The study was designed to test whether signatures of past pathogen exposure could be identified by cataloging public T cell receptors.

The library relied on the immunoSEQ multiplex PCR assay. The study's processing was this. A statistical classification framework was built for diagnosing cytomegalovirus status from the catalog of TCR beta chain sequences. TCRdb took over this immuneACCESS table, retaining in-frame rearrangements with V and J assigned. Such tables are incomplete; in checked studies, under half of the missing clones stem from an unresolved V gene, and the remainder is unexplained. V and J calls and clone size are as listed in that table; D and trimming were resolved from the DNA. This sample has 250,000 to 300,000 clones in its table, and approximately 83% of those were observed once. The ten biggest clones cover approximately 1% of the sample. Overall study results and their limits: All 120 or so repertoires were used to score co-occurrence in the validation cohort in a later analysis, because that analysis had no HLA typing for the cohort. The classifier was reported to diagnose cytomegalovirus status with high specificity and sensitivity in both the original cohort and the validation cohort. Most TCR sequences were seen in very few donors, while some public TCRs were found in many individuals. The study listed 164 TCR beta chains as associated with cytomegalovirus. In a later analysis, TCRs clustered in the first cohort were found to also tend to co-occur in the 130 or so validation repertoires, with 94% of cluster scores above 0. A few of the identified cytomegalovirus-associated TCR beta chains were confirmed in vitro to be specific for cytomegalovirus antigens. The authors suggested that the approach could potentially be generalized to other disease states and immunological phenotypes.

To note about this clone: Its target antigen remains unknown. Within one base of it there is no much larger clone, and no base qualities were kept.

Donors formed part of the validation cohort, which comprised fewer than 150 subjects and was distinct from the first cohort of some 700 subjects. Including cysteine and phenylalanine, the CDR3 has 14 amino acids. CDR3 DNA is the only sequence kept; it has 42 bases, read in frame from the first base. The germline ends are 9 bases apart after V is trimmed by 6 bases and J by 0 bases. CDR1 SNHLY and CDR2 FYNNEI are derived from the germline V gene. This clonotype was sampled from a woman between 18 and 29 years old in good health and CMV-seronegative. Rearrangement joined TRBV2 to TRBJ1-3; no D gene is confidently identified. The sample consisted of PBMCs. At the DNA level, the sequence is TGTGCCAGCAGAACAGAATCCTCTGGAAACACCATATATTTT. Translated, this gives CASRTESSGNTIYF. Here the CDR3 is joined to the reference TRBV2 and TRBJ1-3 genes, and the full variable domain is: EPEVTQTPSHQVTQMGQEVILRCVPISNHLYFYWYRQILGQKVEFLVSFYNNEISEKSEIFDDQFSVERPDGSNFTLKIRSTKLEDSAMYFCASRTESSGNTIYFGEGSWLTVV.